This TCR beta chain was obtained from a study of shared clonotypes between healthy human individuals. Study findings and constraints: The four-donor shared clonotypes exceeded non-shared clonotypes in generation probability, with non-shared ones scoring lower.

Points on this clone: Its antigen is currently unknown. The sample holds other DNA sequences that translate to the same CDR3.

J was trimmed by 1 base and V by 5 bases; bases with no gene match: 3. From germline, CDR1 is SGHNT and CDR2 YENEEA. The CDR3 has 14 residues. Original data processing: Junction-only immunoSEQ sequences carried no quality scores, so filtering differed. Measured with immunoSEQ multiplex PCR; TCRdb has only the in-frame clones, and not every one. For V, J and clone size, that table is used; D and trimming come from the DNA. This sample has fewer than 2.5 million clones, with more than 85% found just once. The source material was naive CD4+ T cells from PBMCs. Subset denoted: CD45RA+ positively selected. The receptor comes from a man younger than 35 in good health. Some clones in this sample may be carry-over from other donors' samples. The V gene is TRBV11-3, the J gene TRBJ1-1; 8 bases fit TRBD1. The CDR3 DNA is TGTGCCAGCAGCACTGGGACAGGGAACACTGAAGCTTTCTTT. Protein product: CASSTGTGNTEAFF.